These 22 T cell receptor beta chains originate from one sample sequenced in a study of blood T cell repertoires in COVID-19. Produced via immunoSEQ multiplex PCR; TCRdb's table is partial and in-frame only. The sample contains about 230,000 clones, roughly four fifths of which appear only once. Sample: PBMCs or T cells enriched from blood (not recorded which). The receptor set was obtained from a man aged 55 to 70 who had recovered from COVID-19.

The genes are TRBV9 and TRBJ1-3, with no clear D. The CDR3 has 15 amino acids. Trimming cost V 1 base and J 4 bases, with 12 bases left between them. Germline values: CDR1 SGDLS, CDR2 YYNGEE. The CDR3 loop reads CASSVTPSYGNTIYF. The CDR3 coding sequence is TGTGCCAGCAGCGTAACACCCAGTTACGGAAACACCATATATTTT.

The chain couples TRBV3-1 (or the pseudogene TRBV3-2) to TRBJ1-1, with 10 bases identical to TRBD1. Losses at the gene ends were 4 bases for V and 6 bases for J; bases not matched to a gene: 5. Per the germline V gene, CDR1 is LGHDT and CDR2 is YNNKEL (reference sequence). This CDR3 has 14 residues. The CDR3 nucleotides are TGTGCCAGCAGCCGGGACAGGGGTTTTCCTGAAGCTTTCTTT. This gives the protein CASSRDRGFPEAFF.

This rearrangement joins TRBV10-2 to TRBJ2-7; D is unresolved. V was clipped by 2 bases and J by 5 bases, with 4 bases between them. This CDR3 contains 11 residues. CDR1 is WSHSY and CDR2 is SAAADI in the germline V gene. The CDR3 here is CASSEADEQYF. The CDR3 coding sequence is TGCGCCAGCAGTGAGGCGGACGAGCAGTACTTC.

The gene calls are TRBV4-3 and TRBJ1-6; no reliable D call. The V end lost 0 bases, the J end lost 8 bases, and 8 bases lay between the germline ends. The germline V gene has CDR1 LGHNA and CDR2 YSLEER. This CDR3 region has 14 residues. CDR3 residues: CASSQDSVDSPLHF. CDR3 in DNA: TGCGCCAGCAGCCAAGATTCTGTTGATTCACCCCTCCACTTT.

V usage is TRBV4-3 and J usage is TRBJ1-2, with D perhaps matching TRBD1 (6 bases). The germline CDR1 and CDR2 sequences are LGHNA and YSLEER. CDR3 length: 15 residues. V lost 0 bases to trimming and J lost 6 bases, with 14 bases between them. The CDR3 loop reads CASSQDRGRGNGYTF. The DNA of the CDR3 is TGCGCCAGCAGCCAAGATCGGGGCAGGGGCAATGGCTACACCTTC.

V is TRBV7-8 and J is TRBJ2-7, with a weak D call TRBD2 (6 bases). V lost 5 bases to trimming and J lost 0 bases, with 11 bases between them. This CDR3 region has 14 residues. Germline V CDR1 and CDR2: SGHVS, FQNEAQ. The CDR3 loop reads CASSERVISYEQYF. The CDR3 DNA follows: TGTGCCAGCAGCGAGCGGGTCATCTCCTACGAGCAGTACTTC. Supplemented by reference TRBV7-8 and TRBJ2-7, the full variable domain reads GAGVSQSPRYKVAKRGQDVALRCDPISGHVSLFWYQQALGQGPEFLTYFQNEAQLDKSGLPSDRFFAERPEGSVSTLKIQRTQQEDSAVYLCASSERVISYEQYFGPGTRLTVT.

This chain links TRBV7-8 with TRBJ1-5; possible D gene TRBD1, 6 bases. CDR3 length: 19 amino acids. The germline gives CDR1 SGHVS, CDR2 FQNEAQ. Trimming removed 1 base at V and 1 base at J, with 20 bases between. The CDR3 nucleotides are TGTGCCAGCAGCTTAGGCAGGGGCTCTTCCCTTCGGAGCAATCAGCCCCAGCATTTT. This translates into CASSLGRGSSLRSNQPQHF.

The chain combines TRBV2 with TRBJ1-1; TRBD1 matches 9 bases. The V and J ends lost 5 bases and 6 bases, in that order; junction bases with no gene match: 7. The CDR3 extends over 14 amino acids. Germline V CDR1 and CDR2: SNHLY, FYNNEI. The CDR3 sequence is CASSIQGAVAEAFF. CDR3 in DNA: TGTGCCAGCAGTATACAGGGGGCGGTGGCTGAAGCTTTCTTT. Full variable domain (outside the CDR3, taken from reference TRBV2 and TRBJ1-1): EPEVTQTPSHQVTQMGQEVILRCVPISNHLYFYWYRQILGQKVEFLVSFYNNEISEKSEIFDDQFSVERPDGSNFTLKIRSTKLEDSAMYFCASSIQGAVAEAFFGQGTRLTVV.

CDR3 sequence: CASRDSGDQDYGYTF. The CDR3 nucleotides read TGTGCCAGCAGAGACTCAGGGGACCAAGACTATGGCTACACCTTC. This chain connects TRBV2 to TRBJ1-2, with D maybe TRBD1 (6 bases). The germline gives CDR1 SNHLY, CDR2 FYNNEI. CDR3 length: 15 amino acids. V was trimmed by 6 bases and J by 3 bases, leaving 17 bases between them.

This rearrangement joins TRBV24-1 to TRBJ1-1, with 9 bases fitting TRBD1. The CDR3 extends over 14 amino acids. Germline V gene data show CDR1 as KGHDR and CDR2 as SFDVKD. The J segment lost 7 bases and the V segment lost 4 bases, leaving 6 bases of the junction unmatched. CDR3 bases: TGTGCCACCAGTGACCCGGGACAGGGCAATGAAGCTTTCTTT. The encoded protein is CATSDPGQGNEAFF.

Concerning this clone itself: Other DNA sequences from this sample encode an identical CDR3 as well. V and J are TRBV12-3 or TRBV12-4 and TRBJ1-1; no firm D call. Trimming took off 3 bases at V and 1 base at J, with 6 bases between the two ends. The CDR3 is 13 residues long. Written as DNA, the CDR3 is TGTGCCAGCAGTTTCTCAGAGAACACTGAAGCTTTCTTT. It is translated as CASSFSENTEAFF.

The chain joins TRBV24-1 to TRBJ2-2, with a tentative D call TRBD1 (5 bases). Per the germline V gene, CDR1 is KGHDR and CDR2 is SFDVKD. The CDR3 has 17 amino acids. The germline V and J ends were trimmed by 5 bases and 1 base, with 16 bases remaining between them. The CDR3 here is CATSALTATQNTGELFF. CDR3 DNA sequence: TGTGCCACCAGTGCCCTGACAGCAACCCAGAACACCGGGGAGCTGTTTTTT.

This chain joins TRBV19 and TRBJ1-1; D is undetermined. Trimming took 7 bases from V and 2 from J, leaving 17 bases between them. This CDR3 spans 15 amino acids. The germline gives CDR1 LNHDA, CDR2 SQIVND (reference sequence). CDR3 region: CASISGWGSNTEAFF. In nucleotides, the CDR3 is TGTGCCAGTATTTCGGGGTGGGGTTCAAACACTGAAGCTTTCTTT.

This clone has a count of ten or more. The CDR3 region is CASSPGLVNNEQFF. CDR3 bases: TGTGCCAGCTCACCGGGACTGGTGAACAATGAGCAGTTCTTC. The V gene is TRBV18, the J gene TRBJ2-1; a weak D match, TRBD2 (6 bases). The CDR3 is 14 residues long. The germline CDR1 and CDR2 sequences are KGHSH and LQKENI. V lost 3 bases to trimming and J lost 5 bases, with 11 bases between them.

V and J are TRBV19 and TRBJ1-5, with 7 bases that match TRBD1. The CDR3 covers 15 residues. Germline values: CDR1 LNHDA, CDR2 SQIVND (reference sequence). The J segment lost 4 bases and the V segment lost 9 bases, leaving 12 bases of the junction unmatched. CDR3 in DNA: TGTGCCAGCCGCACGGTCGGGACAGTGAATCAGCCCCAGCATTTT. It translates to CASRTVGTVNQPQHF.

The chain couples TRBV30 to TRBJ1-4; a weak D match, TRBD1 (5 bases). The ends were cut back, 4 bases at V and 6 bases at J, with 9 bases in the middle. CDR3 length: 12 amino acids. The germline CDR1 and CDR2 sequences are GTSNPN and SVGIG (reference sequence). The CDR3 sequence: CAWTGIHEKLFF. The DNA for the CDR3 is TGTGCCTGGACAGGGATTCATGAAAAACTGTTTTTT.

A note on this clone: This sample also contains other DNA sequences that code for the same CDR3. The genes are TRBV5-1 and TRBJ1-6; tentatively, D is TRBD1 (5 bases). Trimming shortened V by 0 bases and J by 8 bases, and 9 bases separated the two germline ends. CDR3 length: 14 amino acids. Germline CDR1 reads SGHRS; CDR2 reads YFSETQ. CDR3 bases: TGCGCCAGCAGCTTGGTACAGGAAGATTCACCCCTCCACTTT. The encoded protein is CASSLVQEDSPLHF.

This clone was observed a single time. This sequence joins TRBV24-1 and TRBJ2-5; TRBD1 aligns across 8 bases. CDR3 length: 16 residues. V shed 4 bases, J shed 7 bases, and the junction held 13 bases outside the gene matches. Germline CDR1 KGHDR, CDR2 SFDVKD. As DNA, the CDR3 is TGTGCCACCAGTGACCCCGGGACAGGACCAAGCGTGACCCAGTACTTC. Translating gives CATSDPGTGPSVTQYF.

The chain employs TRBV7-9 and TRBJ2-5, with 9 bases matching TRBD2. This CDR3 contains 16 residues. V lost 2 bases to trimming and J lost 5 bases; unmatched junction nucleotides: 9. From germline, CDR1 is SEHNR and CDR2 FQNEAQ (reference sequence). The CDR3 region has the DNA TGTGCCAGCAGCTTACTCATTTCGACTAGCGGTGAGACCCAGTACTTC. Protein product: CASSLLISTSGETQYF. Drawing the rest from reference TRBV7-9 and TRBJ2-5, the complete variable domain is DTGVSQNPRHKITKRGQNVTFRCDPISEHNRLYWYRQTLGQGPEFLTYFQNEAQLEKSRLLSDRFSAERPKGSFSTLEIQRTEQGDSAMYLCASSLLISTSGETQYFGPGTRLLVL.

The CDR3 DNA reads TGTGCCAGTAGTGCCCGACAGGGGTCCTACAATGAGCAGTTCTTC. This codes for CASSARQGSYNEQFF. This sequence joins TRBV19 and TRBJ2-1, with 8 bases aligning to TRBD1. Trimming took 5 bases from V and 1 from J; bases not matched to a gene: 4. CDR3 length: 15 residues. Germline V gene data show CDR1 as LNHDA and CDR2 as SQIVND (reference sequence).

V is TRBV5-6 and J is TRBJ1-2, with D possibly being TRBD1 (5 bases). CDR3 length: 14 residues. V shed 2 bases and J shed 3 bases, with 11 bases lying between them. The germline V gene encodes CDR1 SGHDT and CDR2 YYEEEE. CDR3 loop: CASSLNQGDYGYTF. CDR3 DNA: TGTGCCAGCAGCTTAAACCAGGGTGACTATGGCTACACCTTC.

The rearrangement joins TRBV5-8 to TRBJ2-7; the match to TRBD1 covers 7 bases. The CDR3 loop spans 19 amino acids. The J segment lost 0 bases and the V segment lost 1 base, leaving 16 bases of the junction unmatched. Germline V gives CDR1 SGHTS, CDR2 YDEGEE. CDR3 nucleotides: TGTGCCAGCAGCTTGAGAGGACCTGACAGGGCTGACAGCTCCTACGAGCAGTACTTC. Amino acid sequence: CASSLRGPDRADSSYEQYF.